This entry lists 20 T cell receptor beta chains sequenced from one sample in a study of T cells in Graves' hyperthyroidism and ophthalmopathy. RNA transcripts were the template for amplifying TCR beta CDR3 regions. HTBI primers were employed in a first-round RT-PCR of the TCR CDR3. TCRdb reprocessed the multiplex PCR reads via MiXCR and lists one record per CDR3 protein. The sample consists of about 520,000 distinct CDR3 sequences, around 21% of them appearing once. Sequencing was performed on blood. The receptor source for this set is a man younger than 35 with Graves' hyperthyroidism.

The sample holds many counts of this clonotype. The chain recombines TRBV12-5 with TRBJ2-7; 9 nucleotides agree with TRBD1. Germline V gene data show CDR1 as LGHNT and CDR2 as FRNRAP. The CDR3 has 13 residues. V lost 2 bases and J lost 9; bases outside the gene matches: 5. CDR3 in amino acids: CASGLPPGQGQYF. CDR3 sequence (DNA): TGTGCTAGTGGTTTGCCCCCGGGACAGGGGCAGTACTTC.

The chain has TRBV2 and TRBJ1-5; 7 nucleotides align to TRBD1. The CDR3 extends over 16 amino acids. Germline V gene lookup returns CDR1 SNHLY and CDR2 FYNNEI. The junction had 9 bases not matched to a gene; V was cut back by 6 bases and J by 1 base. CDR3 region: CASSANPTGSNQPQHF. CDR3 in DNA: TGTGCCAGCAGCGCCAATCCGACAGGGAGCAATCAGCCCCAGCATTTT.

This clonotype was observed at least ten times. The chain couples TRBV12-3 or TRBV12-4 to TRBJ2-3, with D tentatively TRBD1 or TRBD2 (5 bases each). This CDR3 is 15 amino acids long. The V end lost 4 bases, the J end lost 0 bases, and 11 bases lay between the germline ends. CDR3 protein: CASSSPGRSTDTQYF. The CDR3 coding sequence is TGTGCCAGCAGTTCGCCGGGGCGCAGCACAGATACGCAGTATTTT.

This clonotype has a count of ten or more. This sequence joins TRBV24-1 and TRBJ2-5; D is tentatively TRBD1 or TRBD2 (5 bases each). This CDR3 is 13 amino acids long. The V and J ends lost 0 bases and 5 bases respectively, with 6 bases between them. Germline CDR1 and CDR2: KGHDR and SFDVKD. The CDR3: CATSDLGDETQYF. In nucleotides, the CDR3 is TGTGCCACCAGTGATTTGGGGGACGAGACCCAGTACTTC.

This clonotype has ten or more counts. The J gene is TRBJ2-5, the V gene TRBV20-1; tentative D call: TRBD2 (7 bases). Per the germline V gene, CDR1 is DFQATT and CDR2 is SNEGSKA (reference sequence). CDR3 size: 14 residues. V lost 2 bases and J lost 3, with 13 bases in between. CDR3 DNA sequence: TGCAGTGCTAGAAAAAGAGGGGGGGAAGAGACCCAGTACTTC. Translating it yields CSARKRGGEETQYF.

There are a few counts of this clonotype. The chain has TRBV29-1 and TRBJ2-5; 7 bases match TRBD1. Germline CDR1 is SQVTM and CDR2 is ANQGSEA. V was pared by 7 bases and J by 5 bases, with 7 bases of the junction left unmatched. The CDR3 is 12 residues long. The CDR3 coding sequence is TGCAGCGCTACGACAGGGTGGGAGACCCAGTACTTC. Amino acids: CSATTGWETQYF.

The table lists this clonotype with many counts. This CDR3 is CASSAGAGTEAFF. The DNA of the CDR3 is TGTGCCAGTAGTGCAGGGGCGGGAACTGAAGCTTTCTTT. V usage is TRBV19 and J usage is TRBJ1-1, with D possibly matching TRBD1 (6 bases). Germline values: CDR1 LNHDA, CDR2 SQIVND (reference sequence). This CDR3 spans 13 amino acids. V lost 5 bases and J lost 5, with 12 bases in between. The full variable domain, in which reference TRBV19 and TRBJ1-1 provide the parts outside the CDR3, is DGGITQSPKYLFRKEGQNVTLSCEQNLNHDAMYWYRQDPGQGLRLIYYSQIVNDFQKGDIAEGYSVSREKKESFPLTVTSAQKNPTAFYLCASSAGAGTEAFFGQGTRLTVV.

This clonotype was counted ten times or more. The gene calls are TRBV28 and TRBJ2-7; the D gene could be TRBD1 or TRBD2 (6 bases each). Germline CDR1 MDHEN, CDR2 SYDVKM. CDR3 length: 17 amino acids. Between the trimmed V and J ends, which lost 4 bases and 1 base, there was a span of 20 bases. The CDR3: CASSSTTLRGASYEQYF. CDR3 in DNA: TGTGCCAGCAGTTCTACAACGTTGAGGGGGGCTTCCTACGAGCAGTACTTC.

This clonotype was seen a handful of times. The J gene is TRBJ1-1, the V gene TRBV28; D unresolved. This CDR3 has 14 amino acids. CDR1 and CDR2 (germline): MDHEN, SYDVKM. V shed 10 bases and J shed 0 bases, with 15 bases lying between them. The DNA for the CDR3 is TGTGCCACTACAACCCGGTTCCTGAACACTGAAGCTTTCTTT. Its protein is CATTTRFLNTEAFF.

CDR3 protein: CASSRGGLVETQYF. CDR3 DNA sequence: TGTGCCAGCAGCAGGGGTGGATTGGTGGAGACCCAGTACTTC. V usage is TRBV27 and J usage is TRBJ2-5; D is perhaps TRBD1 (6 bases). The CDR3 has 14 amino acids. Germline V gives CDR1 MNHEY, CDR2 SMNVEV (reference sequence). V shed 6 bases and J shed 5 bases, with 16 bases lying between them.

The genes are TRBV7-9 and TRBJ2-2; the D is unclear. The CDR3 is 15 amino acids. Germline V gene data show CDR1 as SEHNR and CDR2 as FQNEAQ (reference sequence). Trimming shortened V by 2 bases and J by 0 bases, and 7 bases separated the two germline ends. The CDR3 DNA sequence: TGTGCCAGCAGCTTACTAGGAACGAACACCGGGGAGCTGTTTTTT. This translates into CASSLLGTNTGELFF.

This clonotype was seen at least ten times. V gene TRBV28 combines with J gene TRBJ1-5; D not certain. The germline gives CDR1 MDHEN, CDR2 SYDVKM. V dropped 5 bases and J dropped 1 base, with 9 bases sitting between them. The CDR3 loop spans 14 amino acids. The CDR3 loop reads CASSTTESNQPQHF. The CDR3 region has the DNA TGTGCCAGCAGTACAACAGAGAGCAATCAGCCCCAGCATTTT. The entire variable domain, with the rest obtained from reference TRBV28 and TRBJ1-5, is as follows: DVKVTQSSRYLVKRTGEKVFLECVQDMDHENMFWYRQDPGLGLRLIYFSYDVKMKEKGDIPEGYSVSREKKERFSLILESASTNQTSMYLCASSTTESNQPQHFGDGTRLSIL.

This clonotype was recorded many times. The chain recombines TRBV12-3 or TRBV12-4 with TRBJ2-5; D not resolved. The CDR3 loop spans 14 amino acids. Trimming took off 5 bases at V and 1 base at J, with 11 bases between the two ends. CDR3 sequence: CASSTQLGQETQYF. CDR3 in DNA: TGTGCCAGCAGTACCCAGCTAGGCCAAGAGACCCAGTACTTC.

This clonotype has just a few counts. The chain couples TRBV13 to TRBJ2-2; 10 bases agree with TRBD1. CDR3 length: 20 amino acids. V was pared by 3 bases and J by 5 bases, with 18 bases of the junction left unmatched. Germline CDR1 PRHDT, CDR2 FYEKMQ (reference sequence). Written as DNA, the CDR3 is TGTGCCAGCAGCTTTGCCTGGGAACTGACAGGGGGCATTCGTACCGGGGAGCTGTTTTTT. The encoded protein is CASSFAWELTGGIRTGELFF.

At least ten counts were recorded for this clonotype. The V gene is TRBV11-2, the J gene TRBJ2-5; 7 nucleotides line up with TRBD2. Looked up from germline, CDR1 is SGHAT and CDR2 is FQNNGV. The CDR3 extends over 13 amino acids. V gave up 8 bases and J gave up 1 base; unmatched junction bases: 4. In nucleotides, the CDR3 is TGTGCCAGCGGGGCGGGGGTCCAAGAGACCCAGTACTTC. This gives the protein CASGAGVQETQYF. The full variable domain, completed using reference TRBV11-2 and TRBJ2-5, is EAGVAQSPRYKIIEKRQSVAFWCNPISGHATLYWYQQILGQGPKLLIQFQNNGVVDDSQLPKDRFSAERLKGVDSTLKIQPAKLEDSAVYLCASGAGVQETQYFGPGTRLLVL.

This clonotype has ten or more counts. This chain joins TRBV20-1 and TRBJ1-2; D unresolved. CDR3 length equals 11 residues. The germline V and J ends were trimmed by 7 bases and 4 bases, with 10 bases remaining between them. Germline loops: CDR1 DFQATT, CDR2 SNEGSKA (reference sequence). The CDR3 DNA follows: TGCAGTGTATATGAAAGCTATGGCTACACCTTC. It encodes CSVYESYGYTF.

In regard to this clonotype: At one boundary the junction diverges from the germline segment, which might be a read error. This chain links TRBV19 with TRBJ1-1, with D unclear. The germline CDR1 and CDR2 sequences are LNHDA and SQIVND (reference sequence). CDR3 length: 13 residues. CDR3 DNA sequence: TGTACCAGTAGTTACGGAGTTGGGACTGAAGCTTTCTTT. Amino acid sequence: CTSSYGVGTEAFF.

V usage is TRBV12-3 or TRBV12-4 and J usage is TRBJ2-7; no clear D gene. V lost 4 bases to trimming and J lost 6 bases, with 16 bases between them. The CDR3 extends over 14 amino acids. CDR3 region: CASSYMVETSEQYF. Here the CDR3 DNA reads TGTGCCAGCAGTTACATGGTAGAGACTTCCGAGCAGTACTTC.

Concerning this clonotype itself: This clone may be a read error of a much larger clone one base away. The CDR3 loop is CVSSLGTGGEEQYF. In DNA form, the CDR3 reads TGTGTCAGCAGCTTAGGGACAGGGGGTGAAGAGCAGTACTTC. This chain joins TRBV7-8 and TRBJ2-7, with TRBD1 identical over 11 bases. The germline gives CDR1 SGHVS, CDR2 FQNEAQ. This CDR3 spans 14 amino acids.

This clonotype has more than one count but fewer than ten. This chain uses TRBV27 with TRBJ1-2, with D possibly TRBD1 on 6 matching bases. The CDR3 is 14 amino acids. The germline CDR1 and CDR2 sequences are MNHEY and SMNVEV (reference sequence). V dropped 1 base and J dropped 8 bases, with 14 bases sitting between them. In nucleotides, the CDR3 is TGTGCCAGCAGTTTATATGCGGGGGCTCGAGGCTACACCTTC. It yields the protein CASSLYAGARGYTF.